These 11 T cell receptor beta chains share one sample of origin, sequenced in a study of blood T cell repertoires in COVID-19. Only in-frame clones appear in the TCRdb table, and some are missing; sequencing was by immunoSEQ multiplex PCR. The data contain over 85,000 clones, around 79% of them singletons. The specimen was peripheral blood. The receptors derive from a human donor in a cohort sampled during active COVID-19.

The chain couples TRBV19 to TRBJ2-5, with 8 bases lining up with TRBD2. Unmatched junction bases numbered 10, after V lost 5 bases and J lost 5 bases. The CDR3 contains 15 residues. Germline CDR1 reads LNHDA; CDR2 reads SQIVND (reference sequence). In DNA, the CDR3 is TGTGCCAGTAGTGCCCAGCGGGAGTTCGGGGAGACCCAGTACTTC. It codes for CASSAQREFGETQYF.

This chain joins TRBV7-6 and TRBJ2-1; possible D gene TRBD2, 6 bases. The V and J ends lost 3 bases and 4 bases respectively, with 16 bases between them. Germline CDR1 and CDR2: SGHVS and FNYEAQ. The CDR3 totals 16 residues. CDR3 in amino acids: CASSFQTGGGYNEQFF. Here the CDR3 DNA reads TGTGCCAGCAGCTTCCAGACTGGGGGAGGTTACAATGAGCAGTTCTTC.

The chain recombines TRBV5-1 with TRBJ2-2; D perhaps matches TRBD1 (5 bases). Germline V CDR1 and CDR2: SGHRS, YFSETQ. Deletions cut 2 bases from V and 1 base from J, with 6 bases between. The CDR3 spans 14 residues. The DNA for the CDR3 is TGCGCCAGCAGCTTAGGACAGAACACCGGGGAGCTGTTTTTT. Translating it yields CASSLGQNTGELFF.

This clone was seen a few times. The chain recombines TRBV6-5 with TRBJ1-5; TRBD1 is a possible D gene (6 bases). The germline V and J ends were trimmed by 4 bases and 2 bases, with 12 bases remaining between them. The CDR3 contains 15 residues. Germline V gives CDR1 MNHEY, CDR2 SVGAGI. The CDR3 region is CASSSGSGGNQPQHF. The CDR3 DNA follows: TGTGCCAGCAGTTCGGGGTCAGGGGGCAATCAGCCCCAGCATTTT.

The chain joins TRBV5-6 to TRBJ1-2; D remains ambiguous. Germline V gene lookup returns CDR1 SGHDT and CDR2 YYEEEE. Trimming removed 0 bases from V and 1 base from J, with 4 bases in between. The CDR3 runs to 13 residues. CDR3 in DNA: TGTGCCAGCAGCTTGGTAGTTAACTATGGCTACACCTTC. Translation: CASSLVVNYGYTF.

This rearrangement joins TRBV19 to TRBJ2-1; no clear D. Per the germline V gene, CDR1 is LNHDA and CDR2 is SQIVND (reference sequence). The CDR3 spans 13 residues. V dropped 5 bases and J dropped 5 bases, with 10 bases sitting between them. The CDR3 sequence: CASSVGRNNEQFF. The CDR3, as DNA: TGTGCCAGTAGTGTGGGCAGAAACAATGAGCAGTTCTTC.

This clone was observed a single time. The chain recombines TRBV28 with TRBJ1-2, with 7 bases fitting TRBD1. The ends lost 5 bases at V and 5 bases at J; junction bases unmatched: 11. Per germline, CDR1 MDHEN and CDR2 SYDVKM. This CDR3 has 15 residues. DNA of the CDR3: TGTGCCAGCAGTACCGGGACAGCGGACCTATATGGCTACACCTTC. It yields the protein CASSTGTADLYGYTF.

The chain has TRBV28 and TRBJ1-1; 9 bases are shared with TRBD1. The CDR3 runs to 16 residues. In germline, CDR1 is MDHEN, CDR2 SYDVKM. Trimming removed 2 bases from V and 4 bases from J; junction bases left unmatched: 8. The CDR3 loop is CASSLPQGARGTEAFF. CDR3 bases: TGTGCCAGCAGTTTACCACAGGGGGCGCGGGGCACTGAAGCTTTCTTT.

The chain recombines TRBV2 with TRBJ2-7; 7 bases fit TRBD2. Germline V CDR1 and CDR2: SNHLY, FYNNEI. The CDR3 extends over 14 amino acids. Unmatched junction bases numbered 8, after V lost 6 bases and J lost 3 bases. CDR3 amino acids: CASSPPAGDYEQYF. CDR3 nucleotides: TGTGCCAGCAGCCCCCCGGCGGGGGACTACGAGCAGTACTTC.

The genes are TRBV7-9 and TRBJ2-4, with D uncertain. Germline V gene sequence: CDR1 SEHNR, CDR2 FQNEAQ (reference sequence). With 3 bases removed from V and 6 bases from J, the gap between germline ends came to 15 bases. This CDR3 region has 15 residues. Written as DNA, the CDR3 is TGTGCCAGCAGCTTCGGTGAACAAGGCGGAAACATTCAGTACTTC. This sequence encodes CASSFGEQGGNIQYF.

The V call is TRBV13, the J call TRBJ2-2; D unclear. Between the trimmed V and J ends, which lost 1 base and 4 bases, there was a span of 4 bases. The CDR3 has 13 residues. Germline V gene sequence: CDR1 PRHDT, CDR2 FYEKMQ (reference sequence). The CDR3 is CASSLAFTGELFF. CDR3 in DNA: TGTGCCAGCAGCTTAGCCTTCACCGGGGAGCTGTTTTTT.